These 4 T cell receptor beta chains share one sample of origin, sequenced in a study of blood T cell repertoires in COVID-19. The protocol was immunoSEQ multiplex PCR, while the TCRdb copy is restricted to in-frame clones and leaves out a portion. The data contain tens of thousands of clones, around nine tenths of them singletons. Sample: peripheral blood. The receptors were sampled from a woman aged 80 or older with active COVID-19.

The chain employs TRBV11-2 and TRBJ1-1; no definite D call. Trimming stripped 1 base from V and 11 bases from J, with 8 bases between. There are 11 residues in the CDR3. CDR1 is SGHAT, CDR2 FQNNGV, per germline. CDR3 nucleotide sequence: TGTGCCAGCAGCTTAGTTCCCGAGGCTTTCTTT. Translation: CASSLVPEAFF.

V is TRBV27 and J is TRBJ2-2; 8 nucleotides agree with TRBD1. Unmatched junction bases numbered 8, after V lost 7 bases and J lost 1 base. The length of the CDR3 is 16 residues. Germline CDR1 and CDR2: MNHEY and SMNVEV (reference sequence). CDR3 DNA sequence: TGTGCCAGCACCTCAGGGGGCGCAGGGAACACCGGGGAGCTGTTTTTT. As protein: CASTSGGAGNTGELFF.

J is TRBJ2-1 and V is TRBV5-1, with TRBD1 matching over 8 bases. J lost 6 bases, V lost 4 bases, and 6 bases had no gene match. Germline V lookup: CDR1 SGHRS, CDR2 YFSETQ. The CDR3 consists of 14 residues. The CDR3 DNA reads as TGCGCCAGCAGCGCCCGGACAGGGTTCAATGAGCAGTTCTTC. Translating it yields CASSARTGFNEQFF. Looking up the rest from reference TRBV5-1 and TRBJ2-1 gives the full variable domain: KAGVTQTPRYLIKTRGQQVTLSCSPISGHRSVSWYQQTPGQGLQFLFEYFSETQRNKGNFPGRFSGRQFSNSRSEMNVSTLELGDSALYLCASSARTGFNEQFFGPGTRLTVL.

This clone appeared a single time. The rearrangement links TRBV6-5 to TRBJ2-7; 10 bases are shared with TRBD2. Germline lookup yields CDR1 MNHEY and CDR2 SVGAGI. There are 15 residues in the CDR3. Trimming at V came to 6 bases and at J to 0 bases, leaving 5 bases not matched to a gene. Here the CDR3 reads CASRQRLAGSYEQYF. CDR3 coding DNA: TGTGCCAGCAGACAAAGACTAGCGGGCTCCTACGAGCAGTACTTC.